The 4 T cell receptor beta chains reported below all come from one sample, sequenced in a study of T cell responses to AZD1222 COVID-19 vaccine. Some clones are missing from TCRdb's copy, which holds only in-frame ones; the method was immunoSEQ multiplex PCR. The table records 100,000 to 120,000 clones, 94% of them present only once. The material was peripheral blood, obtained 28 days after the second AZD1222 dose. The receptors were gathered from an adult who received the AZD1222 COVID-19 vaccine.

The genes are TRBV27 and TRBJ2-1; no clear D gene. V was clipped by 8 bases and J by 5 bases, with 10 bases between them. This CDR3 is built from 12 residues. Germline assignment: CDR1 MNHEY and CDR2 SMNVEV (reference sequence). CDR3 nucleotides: TGTGCCAGCGTCAACCCCAACAATGAGCAGTTCTTC. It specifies CASVNPNNEQFF.

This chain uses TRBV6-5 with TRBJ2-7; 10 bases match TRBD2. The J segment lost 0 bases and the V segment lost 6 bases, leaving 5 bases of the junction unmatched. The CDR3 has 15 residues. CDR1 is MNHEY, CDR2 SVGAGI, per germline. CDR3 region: CASSPGLADSYEQYF. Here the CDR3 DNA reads TGTGCCAGCAGCCCAGGACTAGCGGACTCCTACGAGCAGTACTTC.

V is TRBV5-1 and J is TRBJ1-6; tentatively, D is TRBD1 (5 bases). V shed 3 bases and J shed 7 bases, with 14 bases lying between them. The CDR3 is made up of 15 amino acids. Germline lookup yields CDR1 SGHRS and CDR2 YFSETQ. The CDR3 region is CASSWNGGGNSPLHF. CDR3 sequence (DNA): TGCGCCAGCAGCTGGAACGGGGGTGGCAATTCACCCCTCCACTTT.

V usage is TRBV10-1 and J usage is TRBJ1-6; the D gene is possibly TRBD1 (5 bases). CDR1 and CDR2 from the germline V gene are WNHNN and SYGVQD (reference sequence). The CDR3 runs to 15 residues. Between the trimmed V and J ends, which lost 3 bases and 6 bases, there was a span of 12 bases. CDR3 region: CASSEGGDGNSPLHF. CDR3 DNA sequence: TGCGCCAGCAGTGAAGGTGGGGACGGTAATTCACCCCTCCACTTT.